The rows below give T cell receptor beta chains drawn from one sample of a study of blood T cell repertoires in COVID-19. The method was immunoSEQ multiplex PCR; TCRdb's version includes in-frame clones alone and lacks a portion of them. The sample carries around 60,000 clones, 80% to 90% recorded once. The sequencing input was peripheral blood. These receptors came from an older woman with COVID-19, enrolled during active disease. The CDR3 runs from the conserved cysteine through the conserved F or W. A D gene is named only where the DNA matches it firmly. Some rows have no size entry. The others give once, few or many, or a class for an expanded clone.

v_gene	abundance	j_gene	d_gene	CDR3nt	CDR3aa
TRBV28	.	TRBJ1-5	.	TGTGCCAGCACCCTGGGGGGGGGCGCAGGAAATCAGCCCCAGCATTTT	CASTLGGGAGNQPQHF
TRBV7-9	.	TRBJ2-7	TRBD2	TGTGCCAGCAGCTATAGGGGGCTAGCGGGAGCTCTCGAGCAGTACTTC	CASSYRGLAGALEQYF
TRBV6-5	.	TRBJ1-2	.	TGTGCCAGCAGTCGGGGATATAACTATGGCTACACCTTC	CASSRGYNYGYTF
TRBV3-1/TRBV3-2	.	TRBJ1-6	.	TGTGCCAGCAGCCACGGGTCAGTCAATTCACCCCTCCACTTT	CASSHGSVNSPLHF
TRBV6-5	.	TRBJ2-5	TRBD2	TGTGCCAGCAGTTATACGCGGGGGGCCCAAGAGACCCAGTACTTC	CASSYTRGAQETQYF
TRBV7-8	.	TRBJ2-1	.	TGTGCCAGCAGCTTAGTTCACGGCAATGAGCAGTTCTTC	CASSLVHGNEQFF
TRBV4-3	.	TRBJ2-7	.	TGCGCCAGCAGCCAAGCTCTAGCAGATTCCTACGAGCAGTACTTC	CASSQALADSYEQYF
TRBV5-1	.	TRBJ1-2	.	TGCGCCAGCAGCCCAGCTCGGGATGGCTACACCTTC	CASSPARDGYTF
TRBV12-3/TRBV12-4	few	TRBJ2-3	TRBD2	TGTGCCAGCAGTGGGGGGGGGACAGATACGCAGTATTTT	CASSGGGTDTQYF
TRBV20-1	.	TRBJ2-1	.	TGCAGTGCTCGGGGCTACAATGAGCAGTTCTTC	CSARGYNEQFF
TRBV5-1	.	TRBJ2-1	.	TGCGCCAGCAGCTTGGCCGACAGCTACAATGAGCAGTTCTTC	CASSLADSYNEQFF
TRBV6-5	once	TRBJ1-5	.	TGTGCCAGCCGAGCCTTGGACAGAGAGCGTCAGCCCCAGCATTTT	CASRALDRERQPQHF
TRBV7-8	.	TRBJ1-2	TRBD1	TGTGCCAGCAGCTTAGCCTCCGGGACAGGGAGTTTTAACTATGGCTACACCTTC	CASSLASGTGSFNYGYTF
TRBV29-1	.	TRBJ1-1	TRBD1	TGCAGCGTAGGGACAGGGTCAGAAGCTTTCTTT	CSVGTGSEAFF
TRBV7-3	.	TRBJ1-1	TRBD1	TGTGCCAGCAGCTTCGGGACAGGGAGGGAAGCTTTCTTT	CASSFGTGREAFF
TRBV27	.	TRBJ2-5	.	TGTGCCAGCAGGACAAATAGTGAGACCCAGTACTTC	CASRTNSETQYF
TRBV12-5	.	TRBJ2-5	.	TGTGCTAGTAACAGACAGCCACCTACCCAAGAGACCCAGTACTTC	CASNRQPPTQETQYF
TRBV14	once	TRBJ2-7	TRBD2	TGTGCCAGCAGCCGATTAGCGGGAGGCGAGCAGTACTTC	CASSRLAGGEQYF
TRBV6-5	.	TRBJ1-6	.	TGTGCCAGCAGTTATTCACCGGGTTACAATTCACCCCTCCACTTT	CASSYSPGYNSPLHF
TRBV6-6	.	TRBJ1-5	TRBD1	TGTGCCAGCAGTTTTACAGGGGGCAATCAGCCCCAGCATTTT	CASSFTGGNQPQHF